Shown below are 16 T cell receptor beta chains from a single sample sequenced in a study of T cell responses to AZD1222 COVID-19 vaccine. Clones were read by immunoSEQ multiplex PCR, and TCRdb kept only the in-frame ones, dropping some. The table lists 140,000 to 150,000 clones, about 90% of them singletons. The sample in question was peripheral blood, obtained 28 days after the second dose of the MenACWY control vaccine. The source is an adult who received the MenACWY meningococcal vaccine as a control.

The chain has TRBV30 and TRBJ1-6, with D maybe TRBD1 (5 bases). Germline V CDR1 and CDR2: GTSNPN, SVGIG (reference sequence). This CDR3 contains 14 residues. Trimming took 2 bases from V and 10 from J, leaving 15 bases between them. CDR3 in amino acids: CAWSSTDTGSPLHF. The CDR3 DNA follows: TGTGCCTGGAGTTCGACAGACACGGGATCACCCCTCCACTTT.

The table lists this clone with a few counts. The chain uses TRBV19 and TRBJ2-5; D gene uncertain. V lost 5 bases, J lost 1 base, and 17 bases lay in between. This CDR3 spans 16 amino acids. Per germline, CDR1 LNHDA and CDR2 SQIVND (reference sequence). CDR3 DNA sequence: TGTGCCAGTAGTTCCGCGCTCGGCCCCCGCCAAGAGACCCAGTACTTC. It specifies CASSSALGPRQETQYF.

The chain combines TRBV27 with TRBJ1-4; D not resolved. Germline-derived CDR1 and CDR2 are MNHEY and SMNVEV (reference sequence). With 5 bases removed from V and 0 bases from J, the gap between germline ends came to 7 bases. The CDR3 is 14 residues long. The CDR3 loop reads CASSPQTTNEKLFF. The CDR3 DNA reads as TGTGCCAGCAGTCCACAAACAACTAATGAAAAACTGTTTTTT.

This chain links TRBV6-6 with TRBJ1-5, with 7 nucleotides matching TRBD1. V lost 7 bases and J lost 4; bases outside the gene matches: 4. Germline-derived CDR1 and CDR2 are MNHNY and SVGAGI (reference sequence). The CDR3 has 13 amino acids. The CDR3, as DNA: TGTGCCAGCACCCCGGACAGGAATCAGCCCCAGCATTTT. Encoded protein: CASTPDRNQPQHF.

The rearrangement links TRBV3-1 (or the pseudogene TRBV3-2) to TRBJ2-7; D unclear. The CDR3 has 12 amino acids. Trimming pared 9 bases from V and 0 bases from J, leaving 9 bases between. The germline V gene has CDR1 LGHDT and CDR2 YNNKEL (reference sequence). As DNA, the CDR3 is TGTGCCAGAGGCCCTGCCTCCTACGAGCAGTACTTC. This sequence encodes CARGPASYEQYF.

This clone was found a few times. For the CDR3, the DNA is TGTGCCAGCAGCTTAGCCCTCAGGGACACGAACACCGGGGAGCTGTTTTTT. Encoded protein: CASSLALRDTNTGELFF. V gene TRBV7-9 combines with J gene TRBJ2-2; D is perhaps TRBD1 (6 bases). CDR1 and CDR2 from the germline V gene are SEHNR and FQNEAQ (reference sequence). The CDR3 length is 17 residues. V gave up 0 bases and J gave up 0 bases, with 11 bases separating them. Supplemented by reference TRBV7-9 and TRBJ2-2, the full variable domain reads DTGVSQNPRHKITKRGQNVTFRCDPISEHNRLYWYRQTLGQGPEFLTYFQNEAQLEKSRLLSDRFSAERPKGSFSTLEIQRTEQGDSAMYLCASSLALRDTNTGELFFGEGSRLTVL.

The chain uses TRBV7-6 and TRBJ2-5; tentative D call: TRBD1 (6 bases). V lost 1 base, J lost 5 bases, and 14 bases lay in between. Germline-derived CDR1 and CDR2 are SGHVS and FNYEAQ. The CDR3 loop spans 15 amino acids. The CDR3 sequence is CASSLDHNRVETQYF. DNA of the CDR3: TGTGCCAGCAGCTTAGATCACAACAGGGTTGAGACCCAGTACTTC.

This chain uses TRBV7-9 with TRBJ2-1; a possible D gene is TRBD1 (6 bases). V shed 5 bases and J shed 10 bases, with 21 bases lying between them. The CDR3 is 15 amino acids. Per germline, CDR1 SEHNR and CDR2 FQNEAQ (reference sequence). The CDR3 bases are TGTGCCAGCAGCCCAAGACGGGCCCTTCAGGGGGAGCAGTTCTTC. As protein: CASSPRRALQGEQFF. The whole variable domain, filled in from reference TRBV7-9 and TRBJ2-1, reads DTGVSQNPRHKITKRGQNVTFRCDPISEHNRLYWYRQTLGQGPEFLTYFQNEAQLEKSRLLSDRFSAERPKGSFSTLEIQRTEQGDSAMYLCASSPRRALQGEQFFGPGTRLTVL.

The chain carries TRBV19 and TRBJ2-7; a weak D match, TRBD1 (5 bases). Germline V CDR1 and CDR2: LNHDA, SQIVND (reference sequence). The CDR3 loop spans 11 amino acids. V shed 9 bases and J shed 7 bases, with 13 bases lying between them. The CDR3 protein is CASQGPREQYF. DNA for the CDR3: TGTGCCAGCCAGGGTCCGCGGGAGCAGTACTTC.

The gene calls are TRBV7-2 and TRBJ2-5, with TRBD2 matching 13 bases. V lost 5 bases, J lost 5 bases, and 14 bases stayed unmatched. Germline V gene data show CDR1 as SGHTA and CDR2 as FQGNSA. CDR3 length: 18 residues. The CDR3 spells CASSQFPGLAGSGETQYF. CDR3 coding DNA: TGTGCCAGCAGCCAATTTCCGGGACTAGCGGGATCCGGGGAGACCCAGTACTTC.

The chain is built from TRBV29-1 and TRBJ2-3; 7 bases agree with TRBD1. Germline CDR1 SQVTM, CDR2 ANQGSEA. The CDR3 runs 14 residues. V shed 6 bases and J 2 bases; nucleotides not matched to a gene: 8. CDR3 bases: TGCAGCGTAGCTACAGGGGCTTACACAGATACGCAGTATTTT. It yields the protein CSVATGAYTDTQYF.

This chain links TRBV9 with TRBJ2-3; 8 nucleotides line up with TRBD1. From germline, CDR1 is SGDLS and CDR2 YYNGEE. The CDR3 runs 14 residues. Trimming cost V 6 bases and J 7 bases; bases outside gene matches: 10. The CDR3 coding sequence is TGTGCCAGCAACTTACAGGGGGACGTGAATACGCAGTATTTT. It encodes CASNLQGDVNTQYF.

This chain joins TRBV7-2 and TRBJ2-1; D remains ambiguous. The CDR3 totals 14 residues. Germline-derived CDR1 and CDR2 are SGHTA and FQGNSA. V was clipped by 4 bases and J by 10 bases, with 17 bases between them. In DNA form, the CDR3 reads TGTGCCAGCAGCTCTGAGCTTGGGTGGGCAGAGCAGTTCTTC. As protein: CASSSELGWAEQFF.

The J gene is TRBJ2-2, the V gene TRBV7-9; D ambiguous. This CDR3 comprises 17 residues. Trimming shortened V by 2 bases and J by 0 bases, and 13 bases separated the two germline ends. CDR1 and CDR2 from the germline V gene are SEHNR and FQNEAQ (reference sequence). DNA for the CDR3: TGTGCCAGCAGCTTATTGGTCTCCCTAACGAACACCGGGGAGCTGTTTTTT. Amino acids: CASSLLVSLTNTGELFF.

The gene calls are TRBV7-2 and TRBJ2-2, with 8 bases identical to TRBD1. CDR1 and CDR2 from the germline V gene are SGHTA and FQGNSA. V lost 1 base, J lost 1 base, and 8 bases stayed unmatched. The CDR3 length is 18 residues. CDR3 bases: TGTGCCAGCAGCTTAGTGGGGGGACAGGTACTGAACACCGGGGAGCTGTTTTTT. Translating it yields CASSLVGGQVLNTGELFF. The whole variable domain, filled in from reference TRBV7-2 and TRBJ2-2, reads GAGVSQSPSNKVTEKGKDVELRCDPISGHTALYWYRQSLGQGLEFLIYFQGNSAPDKSGLPSDRFSAERTGGSVSTLTIQRTQQEDSAVYLCASSLVGGQVLNTGELFFGEGSRLTVL.

This clone has a single count. The chain links TRBV14 to TRBJ1-2, with D uncertain. This CDR3 region has 11 residues. V was trimmed by 5 bases and J by 7 bases, leaving 8 bases between them. The germline gives CDR1 SGHDN, CDR2 FVKESK. The CDR3 coding sequence is TGTGCCAGCAGCGCGGGTCTTGGCTACACCTTC. It specifies CASSAGLGYTF.